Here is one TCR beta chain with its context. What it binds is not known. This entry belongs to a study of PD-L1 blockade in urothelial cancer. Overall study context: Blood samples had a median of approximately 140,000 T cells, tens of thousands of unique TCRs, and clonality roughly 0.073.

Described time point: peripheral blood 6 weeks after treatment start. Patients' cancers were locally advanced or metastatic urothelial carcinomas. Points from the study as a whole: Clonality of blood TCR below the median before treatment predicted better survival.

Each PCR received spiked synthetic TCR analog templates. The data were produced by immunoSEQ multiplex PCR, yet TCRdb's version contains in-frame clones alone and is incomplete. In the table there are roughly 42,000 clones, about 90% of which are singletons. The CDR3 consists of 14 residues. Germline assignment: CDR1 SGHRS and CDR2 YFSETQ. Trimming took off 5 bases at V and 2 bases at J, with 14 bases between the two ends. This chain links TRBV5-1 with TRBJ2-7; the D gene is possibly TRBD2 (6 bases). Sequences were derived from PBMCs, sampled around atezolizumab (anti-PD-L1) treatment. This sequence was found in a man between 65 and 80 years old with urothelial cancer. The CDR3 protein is CASRGGTGPYEQYF. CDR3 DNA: TGCGCCAGCAGGGGCGGGACGGGACCCTACGAGCAGTACTTC.